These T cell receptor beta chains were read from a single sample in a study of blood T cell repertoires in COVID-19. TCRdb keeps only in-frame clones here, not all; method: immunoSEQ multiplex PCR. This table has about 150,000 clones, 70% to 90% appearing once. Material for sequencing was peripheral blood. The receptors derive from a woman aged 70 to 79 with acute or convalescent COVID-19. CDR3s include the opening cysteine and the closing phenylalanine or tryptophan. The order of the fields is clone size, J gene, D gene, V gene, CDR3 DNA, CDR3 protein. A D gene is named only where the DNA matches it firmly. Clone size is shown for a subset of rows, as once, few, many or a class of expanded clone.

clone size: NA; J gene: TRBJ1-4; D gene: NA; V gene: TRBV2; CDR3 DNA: TGTGCCAGCAGTGCTACTAAAAGAGTAGGAGGGGAAAAACTGTTTTTT; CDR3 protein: CASSATKRVGGEKLFF
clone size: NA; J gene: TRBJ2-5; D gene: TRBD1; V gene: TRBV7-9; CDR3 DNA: TGTGCCAGCAGCTCGACAGGGCCACAAGAGACCCAGTACTTC; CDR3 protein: CASSSTGPQETQYF
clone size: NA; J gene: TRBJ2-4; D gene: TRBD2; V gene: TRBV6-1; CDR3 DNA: TGTGCCAGCAGTGAAGCGCGCGGGGGGGCTTCCAAAAACATTCAGTACTTC; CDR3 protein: CASSEARGGASKNIQYF
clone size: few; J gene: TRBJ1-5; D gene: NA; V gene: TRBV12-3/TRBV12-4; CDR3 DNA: TGTGCCAGCAGATCGGACAGTAATCAGCCCCAGCATTTT; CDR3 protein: CASRSDSNQPQHF
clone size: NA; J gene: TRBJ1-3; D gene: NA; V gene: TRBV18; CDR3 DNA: TGTGCCAGCTCACCGCCAGGGGAACGAAACACCATATATTTT; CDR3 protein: CASSPPGERNTIYF
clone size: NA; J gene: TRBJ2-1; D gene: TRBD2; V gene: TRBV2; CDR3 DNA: TGTGCCAGCACCGGAGCGGGGGGCTTCTACAATGAGCAGTTCTTC; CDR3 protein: CASTGAGGFYNEQFF
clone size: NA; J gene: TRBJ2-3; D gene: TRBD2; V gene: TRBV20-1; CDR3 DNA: TGCAGTGCTAGTGCGGCGGGGGGGAGGACAGATACGCAGTATTTT; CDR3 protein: CSASAAGGRTDTQYF
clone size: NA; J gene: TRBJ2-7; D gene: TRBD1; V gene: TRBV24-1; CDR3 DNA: TGTGCCCCCACAGGGGGGTCCTACGAGCAGTACTTC; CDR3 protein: CAPTGGSYEQYF
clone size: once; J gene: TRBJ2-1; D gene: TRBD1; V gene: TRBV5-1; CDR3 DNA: TGCGCCAGCAGCCGCGGGACAGGGGAAGCTATCTACAATGAGCAGTTCTTC; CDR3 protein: CASSRGTGEAIYNEQFF
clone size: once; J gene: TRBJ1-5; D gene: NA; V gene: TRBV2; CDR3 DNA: TGTGCCAGCACTACGCGGGAGGGGGGCAATCAGCCCCAGCATTTT; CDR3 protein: CASTTREGGNQPQHF
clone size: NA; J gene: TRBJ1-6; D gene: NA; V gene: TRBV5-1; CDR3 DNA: TGCGCCAGCAGCTTGGAACTGATAAATTCACCCCTCCACTTT; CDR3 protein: CASSLELINSPLHF
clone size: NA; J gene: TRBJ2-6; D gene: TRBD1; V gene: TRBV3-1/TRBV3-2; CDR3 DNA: TGTGCCAGCAGCCATGGACAGGGTCGTCCTGGGGCCAACGTCCTGACTTTC; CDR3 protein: CASSHGQGRPGANVLTF
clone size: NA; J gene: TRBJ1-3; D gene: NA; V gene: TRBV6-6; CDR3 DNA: TGTGCCAGCTTAGGGGGTTCTGGGGGAAACACCATATATTTT; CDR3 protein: CASLGGSGGNTIYF
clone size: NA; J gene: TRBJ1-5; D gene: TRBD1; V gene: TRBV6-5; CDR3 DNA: TGTGCCAGCAGTTTGGACAGGAGCGGACCCCAGCATTTT; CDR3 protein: CASSLDRSGPQHF
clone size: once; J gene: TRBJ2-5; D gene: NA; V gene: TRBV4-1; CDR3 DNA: TGCGCCAGCAGCCAATGGCAGAAGGAGACCCAGTACTTC; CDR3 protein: CASSQWQKETQYF
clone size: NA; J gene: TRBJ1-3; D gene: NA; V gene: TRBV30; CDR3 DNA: TGTGCCTGGAGTGTGAATACGGGGGGAAACACCATATATTTT; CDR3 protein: CAWSVNTGGNTIYF
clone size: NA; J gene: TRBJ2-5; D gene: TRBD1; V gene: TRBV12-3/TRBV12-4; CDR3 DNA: TGTGCCAGCAGTCCAGGGGGAGAGACCCAGTACTTC; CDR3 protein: CASSPGGETQYF
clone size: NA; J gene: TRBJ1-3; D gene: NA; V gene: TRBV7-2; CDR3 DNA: TGTGCCAGCAGCCCCGGCGGGTATTCTGGAAACACCATATATTTT; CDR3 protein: CASSPGGYSGNTIYF
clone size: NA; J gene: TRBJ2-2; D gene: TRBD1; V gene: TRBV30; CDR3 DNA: TGTGCCAGTAGGACAGGGGCGTACACCGGGGAGCTGTTTTTT; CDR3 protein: CASRTGAYTGELFF
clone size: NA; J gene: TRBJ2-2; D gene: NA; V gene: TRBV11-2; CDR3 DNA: TGTGCCACCGAGACCGGGACACCGAACACCGGGGAGCTGTTTTTT; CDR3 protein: CATETGTPNTGELFF
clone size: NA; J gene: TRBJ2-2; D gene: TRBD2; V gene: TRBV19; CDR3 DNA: TGTGCCAGTAGTATACTAGCGGGGGGGCTCGCCGGGGAGCTGTTTTTT; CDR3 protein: CASSILAGGLAGELFF
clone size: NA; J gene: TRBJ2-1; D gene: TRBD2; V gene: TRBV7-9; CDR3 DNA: TGTGCCAGCAGCTTTAGGACTAGCGGGGGTACCGGTGAGCAGTTCTTC; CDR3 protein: CASSFRTSGGTGEQFF
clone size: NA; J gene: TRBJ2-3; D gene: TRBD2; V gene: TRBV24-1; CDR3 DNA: TGTGCCACCGGAGGCGACCCCGGGACTAGCGGGGGGACAGATACGCAGTATTTT; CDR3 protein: CATGGDPGTSGGTDTQYF
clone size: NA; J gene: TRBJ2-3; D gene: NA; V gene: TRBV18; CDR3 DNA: TGTGCCAGCTCACCAACCACATTAGATACGCAGTATTTT; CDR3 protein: CASSPTTLDTQYF
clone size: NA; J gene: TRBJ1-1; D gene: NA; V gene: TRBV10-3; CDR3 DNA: TGTGCCATCAGTCCAACAGGGATCGACACTGAAGCTTTCTTT; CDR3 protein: CAISPTGIDTEAFF
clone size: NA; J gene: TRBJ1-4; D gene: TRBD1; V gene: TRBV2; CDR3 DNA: TGTGCCAGCCAGGGACAGGGAGGGGAAAAACTGTTTTTT; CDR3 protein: CASQGQGGEKLFF
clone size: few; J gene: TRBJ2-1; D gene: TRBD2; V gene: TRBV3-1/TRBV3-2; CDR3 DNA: TGTGCCAGCAGCCAAGATCGGGGGAGGGCTGAGCAGTTCTTC; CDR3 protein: CASSQDRGRAEQFF
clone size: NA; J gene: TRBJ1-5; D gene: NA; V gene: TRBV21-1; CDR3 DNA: TGTGCCAGGGGGGGATGGCCCCAGCATTTT; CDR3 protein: CARGGWPQHF
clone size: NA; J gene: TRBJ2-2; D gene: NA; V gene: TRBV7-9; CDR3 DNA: TGTGCCAGCAGCTCCTCTCCGGGGGAGCACACCGGGGAGCTGTTTTTT; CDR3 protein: CASSSSPGEHTGELFF
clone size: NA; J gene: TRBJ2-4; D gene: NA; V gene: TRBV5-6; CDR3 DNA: TGTGCCAGCAGCTGGGGGCACAGCCTAGCCAAAAACATTCAGTACTTC; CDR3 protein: CASSWGHSLAKNIQYF
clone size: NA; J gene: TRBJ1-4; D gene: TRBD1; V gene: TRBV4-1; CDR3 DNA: TGCGCCAGCGGGACAGGGTCGAATGAAAAACTGTTTTTT; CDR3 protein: CASGTGSNEKLFF
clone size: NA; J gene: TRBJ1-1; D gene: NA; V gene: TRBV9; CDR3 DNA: TGTGCCAGCAGCGTAGGTCATCTAGCTGAAGCTTTCTTT; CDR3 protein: CASSVGHLAEAFF
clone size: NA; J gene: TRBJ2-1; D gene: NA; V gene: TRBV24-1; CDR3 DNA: TGTGCCACCAGTGATTTGCTGAGCAATGAGCAGTTCTTC; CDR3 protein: CATSDLLSNEQFF
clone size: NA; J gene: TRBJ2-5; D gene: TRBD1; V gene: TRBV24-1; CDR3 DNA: TGTGCCACCAGTGGGACAGGCTACCGGGAGACCCAGTACTTC; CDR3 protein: CATSGTGYRETQYF
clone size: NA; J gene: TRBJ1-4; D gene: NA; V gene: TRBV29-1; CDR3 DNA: TGCAGCGTTATCGTGGGAGGCGAAAAACTGTTTTTT; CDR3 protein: CSVIVGGEKLFF
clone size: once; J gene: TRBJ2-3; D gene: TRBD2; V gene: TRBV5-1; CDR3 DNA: TGCGCCAGCAGCTTGTACTCTAACGGCGGGGGGAACACAGATACGCAGTATTTT; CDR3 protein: CASSLYSNGGGNTDTQYF
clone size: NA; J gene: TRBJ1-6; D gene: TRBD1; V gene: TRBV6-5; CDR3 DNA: TGTGCCAGCAGTTACGAGGGACAGCGTAATTCACCCCTCCACTTT; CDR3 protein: CASSYEGQRNSPLHF
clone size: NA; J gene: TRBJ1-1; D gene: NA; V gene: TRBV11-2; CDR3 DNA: TGTGCCAGCAGCTTATCCGCCAGGGATAGGGCTTTCTTT; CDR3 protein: CASSLSARDRAFF
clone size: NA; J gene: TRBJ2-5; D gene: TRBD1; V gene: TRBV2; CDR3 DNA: TGTGCCAGCAGCGCAGGCCCGGGACAGGCGGAGGAGACCCAGTACTTC; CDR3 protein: CASSAGPGQAEETQYF
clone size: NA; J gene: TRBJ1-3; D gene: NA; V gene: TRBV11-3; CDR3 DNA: TGTGCCAGCAGCTTTACGGGTGGAAACACCATATATTTT; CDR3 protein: CASSFTGGNTIYF
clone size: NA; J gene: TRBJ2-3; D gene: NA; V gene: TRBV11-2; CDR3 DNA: TGTGCCAGCAGCTTAATAACTACCGGCACAGATACGCAGTATTTT; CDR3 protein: CASSLITTGTDTQYF
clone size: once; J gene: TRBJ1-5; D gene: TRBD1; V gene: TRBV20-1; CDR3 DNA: TGCAGTGCTAGTAGCCCCGGACAGGGAAATCAGCCCCAGCATTTT; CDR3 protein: CSASSPGQGNQPQHF
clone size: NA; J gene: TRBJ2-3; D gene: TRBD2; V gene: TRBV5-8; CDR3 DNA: TGTGCCAGCAGCCCGACGCGGACTAGCGGGGGGTCTAGCACAGATACGCAGTATTTT; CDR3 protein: CASSPTRTSGGSSTDTQYF
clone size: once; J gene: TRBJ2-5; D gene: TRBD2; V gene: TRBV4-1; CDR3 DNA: TGCGCCAGCAGCCAAGGGCCGGGGACTAGCCCTAAATACTTC; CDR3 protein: CASSQGPGTSPKYF
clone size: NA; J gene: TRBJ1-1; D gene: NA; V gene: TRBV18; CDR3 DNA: TGTGCCAGCTCACCCCGCGCCACTGAAGCTTTCTTT; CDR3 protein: CASSPRATEAFF
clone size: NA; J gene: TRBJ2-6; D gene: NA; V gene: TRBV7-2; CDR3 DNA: TGTGCCAGCAGCTTAGAGAATTGGGGGCATAGGTCTGGGGCCAACGTCCTGACTTTC; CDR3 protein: CASSLENWGHRSGANVLTF
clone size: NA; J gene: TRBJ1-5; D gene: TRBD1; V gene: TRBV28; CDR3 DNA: TGTGCCAGCAGTTCACCGGGACAGGGGAACAATCAGCCCCAGCATTTT; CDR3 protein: CASSSPGQGNNQPQHF
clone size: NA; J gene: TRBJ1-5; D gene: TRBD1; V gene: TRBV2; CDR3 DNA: TGTGCCAGCACCAGGGGGGATAGCAATCAGCCCCAGCATTTT; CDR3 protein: CASTRGDSNQPQHF
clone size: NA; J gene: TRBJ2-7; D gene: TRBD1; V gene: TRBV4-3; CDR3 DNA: TGCGCCAGCAGCCGGACAGGGGGCGCTTACGAGCAGTACTTC; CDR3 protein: CASSRTGGAYEQYF
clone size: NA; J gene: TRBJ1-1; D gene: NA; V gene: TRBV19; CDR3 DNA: TGTGCCAGTAGTAGACAACCAGGGAACCGAGGCGCTGAAGCTTTCTTT; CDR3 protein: CASSRQPGNRGAEAFF
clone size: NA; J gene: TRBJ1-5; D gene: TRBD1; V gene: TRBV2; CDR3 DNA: TGTGCCAGCAGTGAAAACAGGGGGCAGGGTCAGCCCCAGCATTTT; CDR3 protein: CASSENRGQGQPQHF
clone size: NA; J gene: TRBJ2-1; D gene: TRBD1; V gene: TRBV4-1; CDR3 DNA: TGCGCCAGCAGCCGACCCCCCGGGACAGGGGGGAATAATGAGCAGTTCTTC; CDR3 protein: CASSRPPGTGGNNEQFF
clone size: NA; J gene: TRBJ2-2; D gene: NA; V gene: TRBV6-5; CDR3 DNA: TGTGCCACCTCTCAAGGGGTCTTCACCGGGGAGCTGTTTTTT; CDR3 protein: CATSQGVFTGELFF
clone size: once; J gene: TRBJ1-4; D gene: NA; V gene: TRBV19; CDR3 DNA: TGTGCCAGTAGTATCATCTCGGGCGGCGGGGAAAAACTGTTTTTT; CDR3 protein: CASSIISGGGEKLFF
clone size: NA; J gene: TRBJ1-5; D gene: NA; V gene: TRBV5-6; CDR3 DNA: TGTGCCAGCAGCTTCCAGGGGTCTATTTCCAATCAGCCCCAGCATTTT; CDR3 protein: CASSFQGSISNQPQHF
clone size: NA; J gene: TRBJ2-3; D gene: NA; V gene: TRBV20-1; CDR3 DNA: TGCAGTGCCCCCCGCCCAGGTACGCAGTATTTT; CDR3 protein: CSAPRPGTQYF
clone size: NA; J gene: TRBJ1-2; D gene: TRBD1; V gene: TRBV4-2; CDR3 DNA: TGTGCCAGCAGCCAAGAATGGCAGGGGGCTAACTATGGCTACACCTTC; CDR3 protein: CASSQEWQGANYGYTF